Following are 20 T cell receptor beta chains from one sample sequenced in a study of response to subunit inactivated influenza vaccine. MiXCR was run by TCRdb on the RT-PCR reads, yielding one entry per CDR3 protein. This sample has around 480,000 distinct CDR3 sequences, with approximately 17% found just once. This sample comprised CD4+ T cells sorted from PBMCs, obtained less than 30 months after vaccination. These receptors all stem from a man between 50 and 70 years old who received an inactivated influenza vaccine.

This chain connects TRBV29-1 to TRBJ2-1; 11 positions agree with TRBD2. Losses at the gene ends were 7 bases for V and 8 bases for J; bases not matched to a gene: 7. CDR1 and CDR2 from the germline V gene are SQVTM and ANQGSEA. The CDR3 runs to 13 residues. CDR3 in amino acids: CSGTSGRGYEQFF. The CDR3 bases are TGCAGCGGTACTAGCGGGAGAGGCTATGAGCAGTTCTTC.

This clonotype has a handful of counts. This chain joins TRBV5-1 and TRBJ2-3; D not resolved. The V end lost 1 base, the J end lost 0 bases, and 9 bases lay between the germline ends. The CDR3 has 15 amino acids. Germline lookup yields CDR1 SGHRS and CDR2 YFSETQ. The CDR3 sequence: CASSLTPTSTDTQYF. The CDR3 DNA follows: TGCGCCAGCAGCTTGACCCCCACGAGCACAGATACGCAGTATTTT. The whole variable domain, filled in from reference TRBV5-1 and TRBJ2-3, reads KAGVTQTPRYLIKTRGQQVTLSCSPISGHRSVSWYQQTPGQGLQFLFEYFSETQRNKGNFPGRFSGRQFSNSRSEMNVSTLELGDSALYLCASSLTPTSTDTQYFGPGTRLTVL.

The rearrangement joins TRBV6-2 or TRBV6-3 to TRBJ1-2; D unclear. CDR1 and CDR2 from the germline V gene are MNHEY and SVGEGT. The CDR3 totals 13 residues. The germline V and J ends were trimmed by 5 bases and 4 bases, with 11 bases remaining between them. CDR3 sequence (DNA): TGTGCCAGCAGTAAGACGGCAACCTATGGCTACACCTTC. Translation: CASSKTATYGYTF.

V gene TRBV7-2 combines with J gene TRBJ2-5; TRBD1 aligns across 7 bases. This CDR3 comprises 15 residues. V was pared by 0 bases and J by 1 base, with 2 bases of the junction left unmatched. Germline lookup yields CDR1 SGHTA and CDR2 FQGNSA. The chain's CDR3 is CASSLASGGQETQYF. CDR3 sequence (DNA): TGTGCCAGCAGCTTAGCCTCAGGGGGCCAAGAGACCCAGTACTTC.

The sample holds a few counts of this clonotype. CDR3 amino acids: CASSYQGAGDTQYF. CDR3 bases: TGTGCCAGCAGTTACCAGGGGGCTGGAGATACGCAGTATTTT. V is TRBV6-5 and J is TRBJ2-3, with 8 bases matching TRBD1. J lost 5 bases, V lost 2 bases, and 3 bases had no gene match. CDR1 is MNHEY and CDR2 is SVGAGI in the germline V gene. CDR3 length equals 14 residues.

The CDR3: CASSKCGRDCYEQYF. The CDR3, as DNA: TGTGCCAGCAGCAAATGTGGGCGGGATTGCTACGAGCAGTACTTC. This chain links TRBV21-1 with TRBJ2-7; TRBD2, the D gene given by the table, was not confirmed from the DNA. TRBV21-1 is an annotated pseudogene. This CDR3 spans 15 amino acids.

Only a few counts were recorded for this clonotype. The chain has TRBV5-1 and TRBJ2-1, with TRBD2 matching over 10 bases. This CDR3 has 16 residues. Looked up from germline, CDR1 is SGHRS and CDR2 is YFSETQ. The junction had 7 bases not matched to a gene; V was cut back by 0 bases and J by 7 bases. DNA for the CDR3: TGCGCCAGCAGCTTGGGGGGAACTAGCGGGATAAATGAGCAGTTCTTC. Residues: CASSLGGTSGINEQFF.

The J gene is TRBJ2-5, the V gene TRBV20-1, with unresolved D. There are 12 residues in the CDR3. Trimming cost V 3 bases and J 4 bases, with 9 bases left between them. The germline V gene has CDR1 DFQATT and CDR2 SNEGSKA (reference sequence). The CDR3 here is CSASGVGETQYF. The CDR3 region has the DNA TGCAGTGCTAGTGGTGTCGGAGAGACCCAGTACTTC.

This clonotype was seen many times. J is TRBJ1-5 and V is TRBV4-2; D is unclear. Trimming removed 0 bases from V and 0 bases from J, with 6 bases in between. CDR1 and CDR2 from the germline V gene are LGHNA and YNFKEQ. The CDR3 covers 15 residues. The CDR3: CASSQDPVSNQPQHF. DNA for the CDR3: TGTGCCAGCAGCCAAGATCCCGTTAGCAATCAGCCCCAGCATTTT.

This clonotype was counted between two and nine times. J is TRBJ2-1 and V is TRBV10-3; 8 nucleotides agree with TRBD2. Germline V gene lookup returns CDR1 ENHRY and CDR2 SYGVKD. Trimming cost V 5 bases and J 6 bases; bases outside gene matches: 9. CDR3 length equals 15 residues. The DNA of the CDR3 is TGTGCCATCAGTATGACTAGCGAGAGGGGCAATGAGCAGTTCTTC. Translation gives CAISMTSERGNEQFF.

A few counts support this clonotype. V and J are TRBV20-1 and TRBJ2-2, with D perhaps TRBD2 (6 bases). The germline V gene encodes CDR1 DFQATT and CDR2 SNEGSKA (reference sequence). V was pared by 5 bases and J by 0 bases, with 10 bases between. The CDR3 runs to 14 residues. In DNA form, the CDR3 reads TGCAGTGCTGGGGGGAGTACGAACACCGGGGAGCTGTTTTTT. Its protein is CSAGGSTNTGELFF.

This clonotype was seen more than once but under ten times. The rearrangement uses TRBV20-1 and TRBJ2-4, with TRBD1 matching 8 bases. Losses at the gene ends were 8 bases for V and 5 bases for J; bases not matched to a gene: 2. The CDR3 has 11 amino acids. The germline V gene has CDR1 DFQATT and CDR2 SNEGSKA (reference sequence). The CDR3 loop reads CSTDRENIQYF. The CDR3 nucleotides read TGCAGTACGGACAGGGAAAACATTCAGTACTTC.

The V call is TRBV24-1, the J call TRBJ2-5, with 10 bases fitting TRBD2. Germline assignment: CDR1 KGHDR and CDR2 SFDVKD. This CDR3 contains 15 residues. V lost 4 bases to trimming and J lost 4 bases; unmatched junction nucleotides: 5. The CDR3, as DNA: TGTGCCACCAGTGAGGGATCTAGCGGGAGAGAGACCCAGTACTTC. This encodes CATSEGSSGRETQYF.

This clonotype was seen only a few times. The rearrangement uses TRBV28 and TRBJ2-1; D gene unclear. The ends were cut back, 8 bases at V and 6 bases at J, with 11 bases in the middle. Per the germline V gene, CDR1 is MDHEN and CDR2 is SYDVKM. The length of the CDR3 is 12 residues. CDR3 nucleotide sequence: TGTGCCAGCGTTGATGTTGCCAATGAGCAGTTCTTC. It is translated as CASVDVANEQFF. Full variable domain (remainder filled in from reference TRBV28 and TRBJ2-1): DVKVTQSSRYLVKRTGEKVFLECVQDMDHENMFWYRQDPGLGLRLIYFSYDVKMKEKGDIPEGYSVSREKKERFSLILESASTNQTSMYLCASVDVANEQFFGPGTRLTVL.

The V gene is TRBV20-1, the J gene TRBJ2-3; perhaps TRBD1 as D (6 bases). V was pared by 3 bases and J by 6 bases, with 22 bases between. The germline V gene has CDR1 DFQATT and CDR2 SNEGSKA (reference sequence). The length of the CDR3 is 16 residues. CDR3 coding DNA: TGCAGTGCTAGTCTTGATTCGGCGCAGGGGTCGGATACGCAGTATTTT. The encoded protein is CSASLDSAQGSDTQYF.

This clonotype was seen a few times. The V gene is TRBV20-1, the J gene TRBJ2-1; D is unclear. Germline CDR1 and CDR2: DFQATT and SNEGSKA (reference sequence). The length of the CDR3 is 13 residues. Trimming cost V 0 bases and J 4 bases, with 7 bases left between them. CDR3 sequence (DNA): TGCAGTGCTAGAGAATTCGCATACAATGAGCAGTTCTTC. It yields the protein CSAREFAYNEQFF.

A few counts support this clonotype. V gene TRBV7-9 combines with J gene TRBJ1-1, with no clear D. The V gene lost 1 base and the J gene lost 4 bases, with 13 bases spanning the gap. This CDR3 has 15 amino acids. Germline V gives CDR1 SEHNR, CDR2 FQNEAQ (reference sequence). The CDR3 nucleotides are TGTGCCAGCAGCTTAGGTCCCGGGGATCGCACTGAAGCTTTCTTT. It codes for CASSLGPGDRTEAFF. Using reference TRBV7-9 and TRBJ1-1 for the parts outside the CDR3, the full variable domain is DTGVSQNPRHKITKRGQNVTFRCDPISEHNRLYWYRQTLGQGPEFLTYFQNEAQLEKSRLLSDRFSAERPKGSFSTLEIQRTEQGDSAMYLCASSLGPGDRTEAFFGQGTRLTVV.

V is TRBV20-1 and J is TRBJ2-1; D tentatively fits TRBD1 or TRBD2 (5 bases each). V was clipped by 3 bases and J by 7 bases, with 13 bases between them. Germline values: CDR1 DFQATT, CDR2 SNEGSKA (reference sequence). This CDR3 is built from 13 residues. The CDR3 is CSASRGARNEQFF. In DNA form, the CDR3 reads TGCAGTGCTAGCAGAGGGGCGAGGAATGAGCAGTTCTTC.

This clonotype has just a few counts. The chain employs TRBV3-1 and TRBJ2-7, with 7 bases identical to TRBD1. V was pared by 4 bases and J by 0 bases, with 3 bases of the junction left unmatched. This CDR3 contains 14 residues. The germline gives CDR1 LGHDT, CDR2 YNNKEL (reference sequence). The DNA for the CDR3 is TGTGCCAGCAGCCCGACAGGGTACTCCTACGAGCAGTACTTC. Translated: CASSPTGYSYEQYF.

This clonotype turned up a few times. Written as DNA, the CDR3 is TGTGCCAGCAGTCGGGCAGCGAATCAGCCCCAGCATTTT. Protein product: CASSRAANQPQHF. The rearrangement links TRBV5-5 to TRBJ1-5; D ambiguous. Per the germline V gene, CDR1 is SGHKS and CDR2 is YYEKEE (reference sequence). The length of the CDR3 is 13 residues. The germline V and J ends were trimmed by 5 bases and 4 bases, with 10 bases remaining between them.